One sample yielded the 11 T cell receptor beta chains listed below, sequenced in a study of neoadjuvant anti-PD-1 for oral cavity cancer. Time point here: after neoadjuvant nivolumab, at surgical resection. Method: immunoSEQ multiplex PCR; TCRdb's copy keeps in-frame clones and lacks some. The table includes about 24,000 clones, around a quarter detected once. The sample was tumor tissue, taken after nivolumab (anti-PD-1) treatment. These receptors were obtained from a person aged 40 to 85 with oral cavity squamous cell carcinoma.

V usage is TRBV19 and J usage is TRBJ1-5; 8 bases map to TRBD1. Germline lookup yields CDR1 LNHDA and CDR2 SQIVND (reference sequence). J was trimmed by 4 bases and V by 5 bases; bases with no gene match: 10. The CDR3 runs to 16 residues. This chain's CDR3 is CASSQSTGGKNQPQHF. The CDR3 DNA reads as TGTGCCAGTAGTCAGTCAACAGGGGGGAAGAATCAGCCCCAGCATTTT.

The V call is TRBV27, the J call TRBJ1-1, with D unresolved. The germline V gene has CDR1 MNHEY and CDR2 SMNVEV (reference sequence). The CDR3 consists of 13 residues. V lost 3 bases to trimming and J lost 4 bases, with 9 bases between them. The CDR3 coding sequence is TGTGCCAGCAGTTTCAAGGAAATCACTGAAGCTTTCTTT. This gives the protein CASSFKEITEAFF.

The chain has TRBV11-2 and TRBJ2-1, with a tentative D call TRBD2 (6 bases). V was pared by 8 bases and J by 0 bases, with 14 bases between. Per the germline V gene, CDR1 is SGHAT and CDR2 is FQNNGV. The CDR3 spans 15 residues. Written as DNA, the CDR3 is TGTGCCAGCGCGTTAGCGGTTAGCTCCTACAATGAGCAGTTCTTC. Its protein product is CASALAVSSYNEQFF. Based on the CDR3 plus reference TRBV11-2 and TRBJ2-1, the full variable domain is EAGVAQSPRYKIIEKRQSVAFWCNPISGHATLYWYQQILGQGPKLLIQFQNNGVVDDSQLPKDRFSAERLKGVDSTLKIQPAKLEDSAVYLCASALAVSSYNEQFFGPGTRLTVL.

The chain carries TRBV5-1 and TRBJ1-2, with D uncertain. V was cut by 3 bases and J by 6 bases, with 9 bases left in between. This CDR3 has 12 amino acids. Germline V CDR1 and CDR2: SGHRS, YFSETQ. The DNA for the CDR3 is TGCGCCAGCAGCTACACTGACAATGGCTACACCTTC. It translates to CASSYTDNGYTF. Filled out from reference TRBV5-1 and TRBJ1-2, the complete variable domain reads KAGVTQTPRYLIKTRGQQVTLSCSPISGHRSVSWYQQTPGQGLQFLFEYFSETQRNKGNFPGRFSGRQFSNSRSEMNVSTLELGDSALYLCASSYTDNGYTFGSGTRLTVV.

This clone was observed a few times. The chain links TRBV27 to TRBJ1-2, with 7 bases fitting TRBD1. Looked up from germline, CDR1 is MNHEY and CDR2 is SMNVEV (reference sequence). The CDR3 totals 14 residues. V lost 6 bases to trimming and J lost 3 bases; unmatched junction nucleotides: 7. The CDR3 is CASRDSTGHYGYTF. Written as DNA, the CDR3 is TGTGCCAGCAGGGATTCGACAGGGCACTATGGCTACACCTTC.

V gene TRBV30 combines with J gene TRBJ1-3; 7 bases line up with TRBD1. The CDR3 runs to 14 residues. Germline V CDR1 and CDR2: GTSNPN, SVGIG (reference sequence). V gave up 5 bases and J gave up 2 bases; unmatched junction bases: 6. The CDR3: CAWLTGEPGNTIYF. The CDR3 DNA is TGTGCCTGGCTTACAGGGGAACCTGGAAACACCATATATTTT.

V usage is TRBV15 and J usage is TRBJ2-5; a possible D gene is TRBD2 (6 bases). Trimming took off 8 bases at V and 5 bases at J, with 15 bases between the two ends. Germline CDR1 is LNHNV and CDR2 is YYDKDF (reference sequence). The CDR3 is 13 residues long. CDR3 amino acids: CATGTGLTETQYF. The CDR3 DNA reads TGTGCCACCGGGACTGGTTTGACGGAGACCCAGTACTTC.

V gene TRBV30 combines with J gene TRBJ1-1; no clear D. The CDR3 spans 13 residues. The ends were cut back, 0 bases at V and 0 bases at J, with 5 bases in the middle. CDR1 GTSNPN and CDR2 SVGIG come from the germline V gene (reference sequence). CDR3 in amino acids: CAWSVLLNTEAFF. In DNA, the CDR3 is TGTGCCTGGAGTGTACTTTTGAACACTGAAGCTTTCTTT.

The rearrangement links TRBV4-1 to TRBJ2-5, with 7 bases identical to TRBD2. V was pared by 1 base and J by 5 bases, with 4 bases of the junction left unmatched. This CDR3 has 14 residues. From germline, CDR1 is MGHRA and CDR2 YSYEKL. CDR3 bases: TGCGCCAGCAGCCAAGTTGGGGGAGGGGAGACCCAGTACTTC. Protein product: CASSQVGGGETQYF.

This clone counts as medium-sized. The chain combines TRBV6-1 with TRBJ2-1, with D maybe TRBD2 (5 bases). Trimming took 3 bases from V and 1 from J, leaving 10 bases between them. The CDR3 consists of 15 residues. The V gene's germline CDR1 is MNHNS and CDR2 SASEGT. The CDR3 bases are TGTGCCAGCAGTGAGAAATCGGGATCCTACAATGAGCAGTTCTTC. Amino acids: CASSEKSGSYNEQFF.

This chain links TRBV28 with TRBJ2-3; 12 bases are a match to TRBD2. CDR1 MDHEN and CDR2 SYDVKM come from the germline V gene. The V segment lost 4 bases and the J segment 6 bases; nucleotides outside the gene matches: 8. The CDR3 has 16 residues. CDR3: CASSSSTSGSMDTQYF. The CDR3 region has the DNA TGTGCCAGCAGTTCCTCGACTAGCGGGAGTATGGATACGCAGTATTTT.